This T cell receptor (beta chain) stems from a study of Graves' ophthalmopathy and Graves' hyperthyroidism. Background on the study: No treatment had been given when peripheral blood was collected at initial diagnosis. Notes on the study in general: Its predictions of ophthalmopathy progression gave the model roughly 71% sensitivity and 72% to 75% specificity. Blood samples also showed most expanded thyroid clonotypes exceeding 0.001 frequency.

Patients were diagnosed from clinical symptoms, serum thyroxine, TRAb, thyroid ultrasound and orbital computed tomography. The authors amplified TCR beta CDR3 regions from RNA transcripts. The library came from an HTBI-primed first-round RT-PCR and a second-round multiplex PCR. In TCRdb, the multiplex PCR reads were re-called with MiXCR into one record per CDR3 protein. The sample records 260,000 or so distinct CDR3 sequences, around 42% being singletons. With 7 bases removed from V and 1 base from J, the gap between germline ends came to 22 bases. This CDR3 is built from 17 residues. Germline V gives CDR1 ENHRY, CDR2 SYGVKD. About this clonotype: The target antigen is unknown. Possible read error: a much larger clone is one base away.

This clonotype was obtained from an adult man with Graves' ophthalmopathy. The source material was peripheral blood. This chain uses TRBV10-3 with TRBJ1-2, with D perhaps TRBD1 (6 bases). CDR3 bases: TGTGCCATCAAGCCGACGAACAGGGCTGACGTTAACTATGGCTACACCTTC. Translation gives CAIKPTNRADVNYGYTF.